Each of the 27 T cell receptor beta chains below was sequenced from the same sample in a study of control samples from healthy donors and cancer patients. The assay was immunoSEQ multiplex PCR, and TCRdb's table has in-frame clones only and misses some. Here the sample spans about 150,000 clones, approximately 88% being singletons. The sequencing input was blood. The receptors originated from a young man in good health.

The CDR3, as DNA: TGTGCCAGCAGCTTCGGGACAGGGGACAATGAGCAGTTCTTC. This gives the protein CASSFGTGDNEQFF. The rearrangement uses TRBV7-9 and TRBJ2-1, with 10 bases identical to TRBD1. The germline gives CDR1 SEHNR, CDR2 FQNEAQ (reference sequence). There are 14 residues in the CDR3. V was pared by 3 bases and J by 5 bases, with 1 base of the junction left unmatched.

The V and J genes are TRBV3-1 (or the pseudogene TRBV3-2) and TRBJ2-3, with a tentative D call TRBD1 (6 bases). Germline V gene lookup returns CDR1 LGHDT and CDR2 YNNKEL (reference sequence). Deletions cut 4 bases from V and 3 bases from J, with 8 bases between. This CDR3 spans 13 amino acids. Written as DNA, the CDR3 is TGTGCCAGCAGCCCTCAGGGGACAGATACGCAGTATTTT. Its translation: CASSPQGTDTQYF.

The chain joins TRBV6-2 or TRBV6-3 to TRBJ2-6, with TRBD1 matching over 8 bases. The length of the CDR3 is 19 residues. The J segment lost 0 bases and the V segment lost 0 bases, leaving 7 bases of the junction unmatched. Germline V gene sequence: CDR1 MNHEY, CDR2 SVGEGT. The CDR3 DNA reads as TGTGCCAGCAGTTACTCGGCGGGACAGGTCTACTCTGGGGCCAACGTCCTGACTTTC. Translating gives CASSYSAGQVYSGANVLTF.

V gene TRBV11-2 combines with J gene TRBJ1-2, with TRBD1 as a possible D gene (5 bases). CDR1 and CDR2 (germline): SGHAT, FQNNGV. The CDR3 spans 15 residues. Trimming shortened V by 1 base and J by 3 bases, and 12 bases separated the two germline ends. The CDR3 DNA reads as TGTGCCAGCAGCTTAGGGGGGACCGCTTACTATGGCTACACCTTC. Its protein product is CASSLGGTAYYGYTF.

The rearrangement uses TRBV6-2 or TRBV6-3 and TRBJ2-7; the match to TRBD1 covers 11 bases. This CDR3 has 15 residues. V dropped 6 bases and J dropped 3; count of bases not matched to a gene: 7. The V gene's germline CDR1 is MNHEY and CDR2 SVGEGT. Written as DNA, the CDR3 is TGTGCCAGCAGCGATCCGGGACAGGGGGGCTACGAGCAGTACTTC. It yields the protein CASSDPGQGGYEQYF.

J is TRBJ1-1 and V is TRBV5-8, with D possibly being TRBD1 (6 bases). The V end was cut by 1 base, the J end by 6 bases, with 13 bases between. The CDR3 has 14 amino acids. CDR1 and CDR2 (germline): SGHTS, YDEGEE. The CDR3 bases are TGTGCCAGCAGCTTGAACCAGGGGATCGCTGAAGCTTTCTTT. Translating gives CASSLNQGIAEAFF.

The chain carries TRBV7-2 and TRBJ1-5; TRBD1 might be the D (5 bases). V lost 8 bases and J 0 bases, leaving 14 bases between the germline ends. This CDR3 has 15 amino acids. Germline V gene lookup returns CDR1 SGHTA and CDR2 FQGNSA. The CDR3 spells CASGVREISNQPQHF. CDR3 DNA: TGTGCCAGCGGGGTCAGGGAGATTAGCAATCAGCCCCAGCATTTT. The full variable domain, its missing parts supplied by reference TRBV7-2 and TRBJ1-5, is GAGVSQSPSNKVTEKGKDVELRCDPISGHTALYWYRQSLGQGLEFLIYFQGNSAPDKSGLPSDRFSAERTGGSVSTLTIQRTQQEDSAVYLCASGVREISNQPQHFGDGTRLSIL.

This chain uses TRBV13 with TRBJ1-6; 8 nucleotides match TRBD1. The junction had 6 bases not matched to a gene; V was cut back by 8 bases and J by 6 bases. There are 14 residues in the CDR3. The germline CDR1 and CDR2 sequences are PRHDT and FYEKMQ (reference sequence). The CDR3 coding sequence is TGTGCCAGCCGTCACAGGGGGAGTAATTCACCCCTCCACTTT. Amino acid sequence: CASRHRGSNSPLHF.

This CDR3 is CASSPGTEDQPQHF. Written as DNA, the CDR3 is TGCGCCAGCAGCCCAGGGACAGAGGATCAGCCCCAGCATTTT. The chain has TRBV5-1 and TRBJ1-5, with 7 bases that match TRBD1. Germline lookup yields CDR1 SGHRS and CDR2 YFSETQ. The CDR3 contains 14 residues. Unmatched junction bases numbered 6, after V lost 4 bases and J lost 5 bases.

This chain links TRBV27 with TRBJ2-6; TRBD1 aligns across 7 bases. The CDR3 consists of 16 residues. Trimming took 5 bases from V and 2 from J; bases not matched to a gene: 6. The germline V gene has CDR1 MNHEY and CDR2 SMNVEV (reference sequence). In DNA form, the CDR3 reads TGTGCCAGCAGTAGACAGGGTGGAGCTGGGGCCAACGTCCTGACTTTC. Its protein product is CASSRQGGAGANVLTF.

The chain links TRBV6-6 to TRBJ2-1; 9 bases match TRBD1. CDR1 is MNHNY and CDR2 is SVGAGI in the germline V gene (reference sequence). The CDR3 has 14 amino acids. After removal of 7 bases from V and 2 bases from J, the junction contained 3 bases not matched to a gene. CDR3 sequence reads: CASNRQGAYNEQFF. For the CDR3, the DNA is TGTGCCAGCAACAGACAGGGGGCCTACAATGAGCAGTTCTTC.

The V gene is TRBV21-1, the J gene TRBJ2-3; TRBD2, the table's D call, lacks a check against the DNA. TRBV21-1 is designated a pseudogene. This CDR3 spans 16 amino acids. CDR3 loop: CASSPRTPRATDTQYF. Here the CDR3 DNA reads TGTGCCAGCAGCCCCCGGACTCCCCGGGCCACAGATACGCAGTATTTT.

V gene TRBV4-3 combines with J gene TRBJ2-7; 7 nucleotides align to TRBD2. The CDR3 length is 16 residues. The trim removed 1 base at V and 0 bases at J, leaving 6 bases unmatched. Germline V gene data show CDR1 as LGHNA and CDR2 as YSLEER. CDR3 nucleotide sequence: TGCGCCAGCAGCCAAGTATTGGGGGGGATCTCCTACGAGCAGTACTTC. Translated, it gives CASSQVLGGISYEQYF.

The chain couples TRBV4-2 to TRBJ2-7; 7 nucleotides agree with TRBD1. The CDR3 sequence is 15 residues long. V lost 1 base, J lost 5 bases, and 8 bases stayed unmatched. In germline, CDR1 is LGHNA, CDR2 YNFKEQ. The CDR3 nucleotides are TGTGCCAGCAGCCAAGGAGGGGGACAGACGGACGAGCAGTACTTC. This translates into CASSQGGGQTDEQYF.

The V gene is TRBV12-3 or TRBV12-4, the J gene TRBJ2-5, with unresolved D. The CDR3 extends over 13 amino acids. V gave up 5 bases and J gave up 5 bases, with 12 bases separating them. DNA for the CDR3: TGTGCCAGCAGTAATACGGCGCGGGAGACCCAGTACTTC. Translation: CASSNTARETQYF.

CDR3 amino acids: CASRGQKDKRKLFF. The CDR3 nucleotides are TGTGCCAGCAGGGGACAGAAGGACAAACGAAAACTGTTTTTT. The rearrangement uses TRBV9 and TRBJ1-4; 7 positions match TRBD1. V shed 5 bases, J shed 10 bases, and the junction held 11 bases outside the gene matches. This CDR3 has 14 residues. CDR1 SGDLS and CDR2 YYNGEE come from the germline V gene.

The rearrangement joins TRBV27 to TRBJ2-7, with 8 bases fitting TRBD1. In germline, CDR1 is MNHEY, CDR2 SMNVEV (reference sequence). The CDR3 is 15 amino acids. The V gene end was trimmed by 2 bases and the J gene end by 3 bases; junction bases not matched to a gene: 6. DNA for the CDR3: TGTGCCAGCAGTTTAGGAGGGACAGGAATCTACGAGCAGTACTTC. It yields the protein CASSLGGTGIYEQYF.

The chain couples TRBV18 to TRBJ1-5, with D unclear. The V gene lost 2 bases and the J gene lost 4 bases, with 6 bases spanning the gap. The CDR3 loop spans 13 amino acids. Looked up from germline, CDR1 is KGHSH and CDR2 is LQKENI. CDR3 nucleotides: TGTGCCAGCTCACCAGACGGGAATCAGCCCCAGCATTTT. This gives the protein CASSPDGNQPQHF.

The gene calls are TRBV6-5 and TRBJ2-7; either TRBD1 or TRBD2 may supply D (6 bases each). V shed 6 bases and J shed 5 bases, with 17 bases lying between them. Germline lookup yields CDR1 MNHEY and CDR2 SVGAGI. The CDR3 covers 14 residues. CDR3 residues: CASSPMGGEDEQYF. CDR3 in DNA: TGTGCCAGCAGCCCGATGGGGGGCGAGGACGAGCAGTACTTC.

CDR3: CASRAGTLRPDTQYF. CDR3 bases: TGTGCCAGCAGAGCCGGGACCCTCCGGCCAGATACGCAGTATTTT. The chain combines TRBV6-5 with TRBJ2-3; the D call may be TRBD1 or TRBD2 (5 bases each). The V end was cut by 6 bases, the J end by 4 bases, with 17 bases between. The CDR3 length is 15 residues. Germline CDR1 and CDR2: MNHEY and SVGAGI.

This chain joins TRBV29-1 and TRBJ2-1; 8 nucleotides agree with TRBD2. CDR1 is SQVTM and CDR2 is ANQGSEA in the germline V gene. CDR3 length: 13 amino acids. The V and J ends lost 5 bases and 5 bases, in that order; junction bases with no gene match: 5. CDR3 in amino acids: CSVRWRGDNEQFF. The DNA for the CDR3 is TGCAGCGTTCGATGGCGGGGGGACAATGAGCAGTTCTTC.

This chain connects TRBV30 to TRBJ2-1; a possible D gene is TRBD2 (5 bases). Trimming took off 0 bases at V and 7 bases at J, with 10 bases between the two ends. Germline V lookup: CDR1 GTSNPN, CDR2 SVGIG (reference sequence). The CDR3 runs to 13 residues. The CDR3 reads CAWSVIRGNEQFF. Here the CDR3 DNA reads TGTGCCTGGAGTGTAATTCGGGGAAATGAGCAGTTCTTC.

The chain is built from TRBV29-1 and TRBJ2-3, with D maybe TRBD2 (5 bases). Germline CDR1 reads SQVTM; CDR2 reads ANQGSEA. This CDR3 contains 13 residues. Trimming removed 7 bases from V and 7 bases from J, with 18 bases in between. The CDR3 coding sequence is TGCAGCGCCTTTGGCGGGTTTTGGAATACGCAGTATTTT. Translated, it gives CSAFGGFWNTQYF.

The chain couples TRBV18 to TRBJ2-1, with 8 positions matching TRBD2. The CDR3 is 14 amino acids. Germline CDR1 and CDR2: KGHSH and LQKENI. Unmatched junction bases numbered 5, after V lost 7 bases and J lost 3 bases. The CDR3 spells CASLASGGYNEQFF. The DNA for the CDR3 is TGTGCCAGCTTAGCCAGCGGGGGCTACAATGAGCAGTTCTTC.

A few counts support this clone. CDR3 amino acids: CSVDFPGGTYNEQFF. CDR3 DNA: TGCAGCGTTGATTTTCCAGGGGGAACCTACAATGAGCAGTTCTTC. The V and J genes are TRBV29-1 and TRBJ2-1, with TRBD1 identical over 7 bases. Unmatched junction bases numbered 7, after V lost 3 bases and J lost 2 bases. The CDR3 is 15 residues long. The V gene's germline CDR1 is SQVTM and CDR2 ANQGSEA.

V gene TRBV10-3 combines with J gene TRBJ1-4; TRBD1 agrees at 8 bases. This CDR3 spans 14 amino acids. Per germline, CDR1 ENHRY and CDR2 SYGVKD. V trimming: 6 bases; J trimming: 6 bases; junction bases outside the gene matches: 6. Written as DNA, the CDR3 is TGTGCCATCAGAGACCCAGGGGGCCATGAAAAACTGTTTTTT. This translates into CAIRDPGGHEKLFF.

V gene TRBV5-1 combines with J gene TRBJ1-2; no clear D gene. V dropped 0 bases and J dropped 6 bases, with 18 bases sitting between them. CDR1 is SGHRS and CDR2 is YFSETQ in the germline V gene. CDR3 size: 16 residues. In nucleotides, the CDR3 is TGCGCCAGCAGCTTGGGAGGCGGTTCCCAGAGCGATGGCTACACCTTC. Its protein is CASSLGGGSQSDGYTF.